The T cell receptor (beta chain) under discussion was sequenced for a study of technical replicates of blood from several donors. The length of the CDR3 is 14 residues. The V end lost 3 bases, the J end lost 3 bases, and 10 bases lay between the germline ends. Germline lookup yields CDR1 SGHRS and CDR2 YFSETQ. Clones were sequenced by immunoSEQ multiplex PCR, and TCRdb holds only the in-frame ones, with some missing. The table has around 57,000 clones, roughly 92% seen once. V gene TRBV5-1 combines with J gene TRBJ2-1, with a weak D call TRBD2 (5 bases). The origin of this receptor is a human donor in good health. What was sequenced was T cells isolated from PBMCs. The CDR3 region is CASSSEDFYNEQFF. The CDR3 coding sequence is TGCGCCAGCAGCTCTGAGGACTTCTACAATGAGCAGTTCTTC.